This record covers a single T cell receptor beta chain. Original processing methods: ImmunoSEQ gave junction-only sequences without quality scores, so filtering differed. TCRdb's copy holds only in-frame clones and misses some; the assay was immunoSEQ multiplex PCR. The DNA was the basis for D and trimming; V, J and clone size are from that table. The sample records hundreds of thousands of clones, approximately 79% being singletons. This specimen comes from a study of shared clonotypes between healthy human individuals. The healthy adult donors were HIV-negative and reported no recent acute infections or vaccinations. In germline, CDR1 is SGHVS, CDR2 FQNEAQ. V lost 5 bases, J lost 6 bases, and 17 bases lay in between. The CDR3 has 15 residues.

The source material was memory CD4+ T cells sorted from blood. Subset denoted: CD45RA-negative fraction. The chain employs TRBV7-8 and TRBJ1-5; weak D call: TRBD1 (6 bases). This sequence was found in a woman under 40 in good health. The chain's CDR3 is CASSGGSRGSQPQHF. CDR3 nucleotide sequence: TGTGCCAGCAGCGGAGGGAGCAGGGGAAGTCAGCCCCAGCATTTT.